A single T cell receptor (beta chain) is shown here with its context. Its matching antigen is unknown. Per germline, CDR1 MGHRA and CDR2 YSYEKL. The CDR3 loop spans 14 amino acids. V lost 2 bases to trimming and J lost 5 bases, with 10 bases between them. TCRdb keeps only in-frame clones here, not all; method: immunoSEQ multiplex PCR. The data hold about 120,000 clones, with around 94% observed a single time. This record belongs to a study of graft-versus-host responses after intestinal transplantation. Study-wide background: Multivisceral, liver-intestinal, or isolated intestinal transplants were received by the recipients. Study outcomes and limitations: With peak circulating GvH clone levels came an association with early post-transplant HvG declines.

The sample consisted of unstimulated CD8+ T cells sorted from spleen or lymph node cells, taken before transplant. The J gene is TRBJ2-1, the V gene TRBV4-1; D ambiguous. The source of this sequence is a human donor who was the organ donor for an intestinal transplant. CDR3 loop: CASSQSPYNNEQFF. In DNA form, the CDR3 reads TGCGCCAGCAGCCAAAGCCCATATAACAATGAGCAGTTCTTC.